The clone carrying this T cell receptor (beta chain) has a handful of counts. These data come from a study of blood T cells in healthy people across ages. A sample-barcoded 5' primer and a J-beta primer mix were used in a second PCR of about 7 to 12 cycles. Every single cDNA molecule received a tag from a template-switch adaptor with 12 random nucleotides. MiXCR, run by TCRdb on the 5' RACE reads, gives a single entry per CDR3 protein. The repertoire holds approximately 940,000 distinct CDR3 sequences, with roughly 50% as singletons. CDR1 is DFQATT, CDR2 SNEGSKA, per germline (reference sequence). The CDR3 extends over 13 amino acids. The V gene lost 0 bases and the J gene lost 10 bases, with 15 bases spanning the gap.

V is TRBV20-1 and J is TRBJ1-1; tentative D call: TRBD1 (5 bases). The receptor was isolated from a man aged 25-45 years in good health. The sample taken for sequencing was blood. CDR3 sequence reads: CSAREGGARIAFF. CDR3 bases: TGCAGTGCTAGAGAAGGCGGGGCCAGGATAGCTTTCTTT.